This T cell receptor (beta chain) derives from a study of CD8+ T cells in alopecia areata listed by TCRdb under 2018. For the wider study: Treated patients were enrolled in an open-label pilot trial of oral tofacitinib at 5 to 10 mg twice daily for moderate-to-severe alopecia areata. Patients received tofacitinib for 6 to 18 months and were then followed off drug for 6 months to check for delayed response and recurrence. Disease severity in treated patients was measured with the SALT score, which quantifies the percentage of affected scalp surface area. The study used high-throughput TCRbeta sequencing to examine T cell clonal expansion in alopecia areata, in both the C3H/HeJ mouse model and human patients. In humans, TCRbeta sequencing was performed on scalp tissue and on sorted CD4+ and CD8+ peripheral blood T cells from healthy controls and from patients with patchy or totalis/universalis alopecia areata. Biopsies were taken from tofacitinib-treated patients at baseline and at 4 and 24 weeks of treatment, and a later scalp biopsy was taken in several of the tofacitinib-treated patients. Clonality in the scalp was compared among normal scalp (n=4), patchy alopecia areata scalp (n=8), and alopecia totalis/universalis scalp (n=8). RNA was extracted with the PAXgene miRNA kit for fixed scalp, the miRNeasy kit for PBMCs, and the RNeasy kit for mouse skin. TCRbeta CDR3 regions were amplified by immunoSEQ multiplex PCR using 35 Vbeta forward and 13 Jbeta reverse primers.

Overall study outcomes, separate from this receptor: During tofacitinib treatment, many expanded lesional clones stuck around in both scalp and blood, and this persistence may partly explain why relapse happens after treatment is stopped. Because the treated cohort was small and included a single nonresponder, larger studies are needed to assess links between baseline CD8+ expansion and response. Lesional scalp, especially in alopecia totalis/universalis, showed higher clonality and more expanded CD8+ clones than normal scalp, suggesting antigenic drive. Tofacitinib significantly lowered scalp clonality and the number of expanded CD8+ clones among the top 100 scalp clones. Resident alphabeta T cells in normal human skin are also sequenced, complicating scalp TCR repertoire analysis, unlike mouse skin dominated by gammadelta T cells. TCR sequences shared between patients were less clear than in mice, possibly partly because of HLA diversity in the patient population.

According to the study, the label for this sample's time point signals: 4 weeks on oral tofacitinib. The intended sense of this specimen's treatment or condition label: oral pan-JAK inhibitor, 5-10 mg twice daily. Lesional scalp punch biopsies and peripheral blood were collected from alopecia areata patients. PBMCs were isolated by density centrifugation and stained for CD3, CD4 and CD8, after which CD4+ and CD8+ T cells were sorted on a FACSAria. The method was the immunoSEQ multiplex PCR assay. To provide template for TCR sequencing, every sample had RNA extracted and reverse transcribed into cDNA. First-strand cDNA was synthesized with SuperScript III using a 2:1 mix of oligo-dT and random hexamers. Amplification bias was assessed with a synthetic immune receptor repertoire, and residual bias was removed computationally. Per the authors' processing: After raw reads were preprocessed to remove errors, the CDR3 was defined following IMGT conventions as running from the conserved cysteine to phenylalanine. To get clonality, Shannon entropy was normalized by log2 of the number of productive unique TCRs and the result was subtracted from 1. CD4 or CD8 identity of scalp clones was inferred by cross-referencing scalp TCRbeta sequences with sorted blood CD4 and CD8 repertoires. Sourced from immuneACCESS, this table was stored by TCRdb with only in-frame sequences that have V and J called. A share of the clones is absent; for the studies checked, an unresolved V gene accounts for under half, and the remainder has no known explanation. The D gene and trimming were derived from the DNA, and the V and J assignments and clone size from that table. The sample profile shows about 42,000 clones; about three fifths of them were found once. The leading ten clones occupy 21% of the sample.

In the case of this clone: Which antigen it targets is not known. No base qualities exist here, and no much larger clone lies one base off it.

The CDR3 has 14 amino acids, counting the end cysteine and phenylalanine. Only CDR3 DNA is held: 42 bases, read in frame from base 1. As encoded in the germline V gene, CDR1 is SGHTA while CDR2 is FQGTGA. V gives up 3 bases and J gives up 1 base, and the segment between their germline ends measures 10 bases. The receptor was isolated from a human donor with alopecia areata. The specimen comprised CD8+ T cells sorted from blood, sampled at week 4, from a patient treated with tofacitinib. Here the chain combines TRBV7-3 and TRBJ2-7; no confident D gene assignment can be made. The base sequence is TGTGCCAGCAGCTTGGGCAGTATTTCCTACGAGCAGTACTTC. This sequence encodes CASSLGSISYEQYF.